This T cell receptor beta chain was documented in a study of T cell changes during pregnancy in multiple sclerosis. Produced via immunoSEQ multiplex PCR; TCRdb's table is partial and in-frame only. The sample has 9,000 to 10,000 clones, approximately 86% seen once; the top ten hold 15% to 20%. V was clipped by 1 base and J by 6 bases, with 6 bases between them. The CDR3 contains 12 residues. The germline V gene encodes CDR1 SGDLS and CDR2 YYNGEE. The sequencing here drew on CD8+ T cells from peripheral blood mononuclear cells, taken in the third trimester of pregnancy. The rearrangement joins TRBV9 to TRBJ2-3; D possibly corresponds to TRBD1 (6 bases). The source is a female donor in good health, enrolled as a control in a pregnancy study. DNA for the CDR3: TGTGCCAGCAGCGTAAGGGGGGATACGCAGTATTTT. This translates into CASSVRGDTQYF.